This T cell receptor beta chain was obtained from a study of blood T cell repertoires in COVID-19. The data were produced by immunoSEQ multiplex PCR, yet TCRdb's version contains in-frame clones alone and is incomplete. Of about 98,000 clones listed, around 72% are singletons. The CDR3 spans 11 residues. The V and J ends lost 5 bases and 7 bases respectively, with 6 bases between them. CDR1 and CDR2 (germline): MDHEN, SYDVKM. The rearrangement joins TRBV28 to TRBJ2-1; D unclear. Material for sequencing was peripheral blood. The sequence was obtained from a man in his 70s with acute or convalescent COVID-19. Here the CDR3 reads CASSRTNEQFF. CDR3 sequence (DNA): TGTGCCAGCAGTCGTACTAATGAGCAGTTCTTC.